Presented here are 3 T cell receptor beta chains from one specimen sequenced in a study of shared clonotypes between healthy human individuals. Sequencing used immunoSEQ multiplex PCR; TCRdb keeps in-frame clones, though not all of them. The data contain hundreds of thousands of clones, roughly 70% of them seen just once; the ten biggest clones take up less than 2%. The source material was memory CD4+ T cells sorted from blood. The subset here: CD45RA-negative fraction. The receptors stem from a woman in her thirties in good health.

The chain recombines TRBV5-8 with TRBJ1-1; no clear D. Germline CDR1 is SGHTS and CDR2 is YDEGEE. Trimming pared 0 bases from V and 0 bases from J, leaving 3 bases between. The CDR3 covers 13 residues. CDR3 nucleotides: TGTGCCAGCAGCTTGGGGATGAACACTGAAGCTTTCTTT. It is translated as CASSLGMNTEAFF.

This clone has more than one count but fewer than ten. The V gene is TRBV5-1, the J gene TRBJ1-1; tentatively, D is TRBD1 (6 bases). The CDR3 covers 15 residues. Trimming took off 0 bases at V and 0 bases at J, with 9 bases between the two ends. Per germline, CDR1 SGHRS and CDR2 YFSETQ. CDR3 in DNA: TGCGCCAGCAGCTTGGACGGGGGCATGAACACTGAAGCTTTCTTT. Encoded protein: CASSLDGGMNTEAFF.

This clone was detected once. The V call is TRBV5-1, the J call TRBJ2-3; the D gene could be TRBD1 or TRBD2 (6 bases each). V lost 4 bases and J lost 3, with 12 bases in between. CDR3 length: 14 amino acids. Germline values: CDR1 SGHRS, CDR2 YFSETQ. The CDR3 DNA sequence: TGCGCCAGCAGCCAGGAAGGGGGGACAGATACGCAGTATTTT. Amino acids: CASSQEGGTDTQYF.